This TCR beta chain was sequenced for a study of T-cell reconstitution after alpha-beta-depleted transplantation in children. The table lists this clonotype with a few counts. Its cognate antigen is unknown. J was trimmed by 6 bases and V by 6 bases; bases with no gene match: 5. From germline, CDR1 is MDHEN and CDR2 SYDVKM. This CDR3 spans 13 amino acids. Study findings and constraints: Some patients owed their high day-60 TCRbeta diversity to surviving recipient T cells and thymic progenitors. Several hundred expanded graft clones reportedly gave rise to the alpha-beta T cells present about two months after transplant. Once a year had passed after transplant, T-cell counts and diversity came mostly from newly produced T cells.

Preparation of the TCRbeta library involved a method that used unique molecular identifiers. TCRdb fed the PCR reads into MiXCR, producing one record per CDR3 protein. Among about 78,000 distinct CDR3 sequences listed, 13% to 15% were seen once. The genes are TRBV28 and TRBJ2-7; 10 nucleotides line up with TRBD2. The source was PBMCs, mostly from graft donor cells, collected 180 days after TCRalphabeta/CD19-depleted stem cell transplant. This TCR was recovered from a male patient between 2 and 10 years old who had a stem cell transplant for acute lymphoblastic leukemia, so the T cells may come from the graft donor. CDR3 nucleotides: TGTGCCAGCAGAATAGGGACTAGCGTCGAGCAGTACTTC. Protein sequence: CASRIGTSVEQYF.